One sample yielded the 21 T cell receptor beta chains listed below, sequenced in a study of blood T cell repertoires in COVID-19. Profiling relied on immunoSEQ multiplex PCR, and the TCRdb table lists in-frame clones only, not all of them. The profile shows 200,000 or so clones, about 84% of them singletons. The specimen was peripheral blood. The source is a woman aged 25 to 39 with acute or convalescent COVID-19.

This chain uses TRBV9 with TRBJ2-7; 7 bases are shared with TRBD1. Germline V gives CDR1 SGDLS, CDR2 YYNGEE. Trimming at V came to 0 bases and at J to 3 bases, leaving 9 bases not matched to a gene. The CDR3 is 16 amino acids. The CDR3 spells CASSVAAQGQVYEQYF. The CDR3, as DNA: TGTGCCAGCAGCGTAGCGGCACAAGGACAGGTCTACGAGCAGTACTTC. Full variable domain (rest looked up from reference TRBV9 and TRBJ2-7): DSGVTQTPKHLITATGQRVTLRCSPRSGDLSVYWYQQSLDQGLQFLIQYYNGEERAKGNILERFSAQQFPDLHSELNLSSLELGDSALYFCASSVAAQGQVYEQYFGPGTRLTVT.

The chain uses TRBV6-6 and TRBJ2-7; TRBD1 aligns across 8 bases. The J segment lost 6 bases and the V segment lost 8 bases, leaving 12 bases of the junction unmatched. Germline-derived CDR1 and CDR2 are MNHNY and SVGAGI (reference sequence). The CDR3 is 14 residues long. The CDR3 protein is CASGGQVANVEQYF. CDR3 nucleotides: TGTGCCAGCGGGGGACAGGTAGCAAACGTCGAGCAGTACTTC.

The chain uses TRBV29-1 and TRBJ2-1; 12 bases are shared with TRBD2. With 8 bases clipped from V and 10 bases from J, the junction kept 9 bases outside the gene matches. This CDR3 spans 13 amino acids. Germline-derived CDR1 and CDR2 are SQVTM and ANQGSEA. For the CDR3, the DNA is TGCAGCAGTCAGCTAGCGGGAGGGCACGAGCAGTTCTTC. Translating it yields CSSQLAGGHEQFF.

This sequence joins TRBV7-9 and TRBJ2-5, with TRBD2 matching over 10 bases. Trimming removed 1 base from V and 3 bases from J; junction bases left unmatched: 8. This CDR3 is 17 amino acids long. CDR1 is SEHNR and CDR2 is FQNEAQ in the germline V gene (reference sequence). The CDR3 DNA sequence: TGTGCCAGCAGCTTAGGTCTAGCGGGGGCCGCAAAAGAGACCCAGTACTTC. Translated: CASSLGLAGAAKETQYF.

This clone came up a few times. The chain couples TRBV5-8 to TRBJ2-5; 9 bases are a match to TRBD1. This CDR3 spans 14 amino acids. In germline, CDR1 is SGHTS, CDR2 YDEGEE. V lost 3 bases and J lost 3; bases outside the gene matches: 3. CDR3 residues: CASSWGQGEETQYF. The DNA for the CDR3 is TGTGCCAGCAGCTGGGGACAGGGTGAAGAGACCCAGTACTTC.

The chain employs TRBV28 and TRBJ1-6; possibly TRBD1 for D (5 bases). Germline CDR1 reads MDHEN; CDR2 reads SYDVKM. The CDR3 runs 19 residues. The ends were cut back, 7 bases at V and 8 bases at J, with 30 bases in the middle. The CDR3 loop is CASTPFIILSSGRDSPLHF. The CDR3 coding sequence is TGTGCCAGCACCCCCTTCATAATCCTTTCCTCAGGGAGGGATTCACCCCTCCACTTT. Combining the CDR3 with reference TRBV28 and TRBJ1-6 gives the whole variable domain DVKVTQSSRYLVKRTGEKVFLECVQDMDHENMFWYRQDPGLGLRLIYFSYDVKMKEKGDIPEGYSVSREKKERFSLILESASTNQTSMYLCASTPFIILSSGRDSPLHFGNGTRLTVT.

The chain carries TRBV28 and TRBJ1-5; TRBD1 aligns across 8 bases. The ends lost 4 bases at V and 15 bases at J; junction bases unmatched: 11. This CDR3 has 13 residues. Germline CDR1 and CDR2: MDHEN and SYDVKM. The chain's CDR3 is CASSSSRTGLRHF. The CDR3 nucleotides read TGTGCCAGCAGTTCGTCGCGGACAGGGCTCCGGCATTTT. Complete variable domain (other parts from reference TRBV28 and TRBJ1-5): DVKVTQSSRYLVKRTGEKVFLECVQDMDHENMFWYRQDPGLGLRLIYFSYDVKMKEKGDIPEGYSVSREKKERFSLILESASTNQTSMYLCASSSSRTGLRHFGDGTRLSIL.

This clone appeared a few times. This rearrangement joins TRBV29-1 to TRBJ1-4; D is perhaps TRBD1 (6 bases). Germline values: CDR1 SQVTM, CDR2 ANQGSEA. CDR3 size: 13 residues. The germline V and J ends were trimmed by 4 bases and 7 bases, with 13 bases remaining between them. CDR3 region: CSVGWGQGEKLFF. CDR3 in DNA: TGCAGCGTTGGTTGGGGGCAGGGTGAAAAACTGTTTTTT.

The J gene is TRBJ2-7, the V gene TRBV5-1; 7 bases align to TRBD2. CDR3 length equals 15 residues. With 0 bases clipped from V and 5 bases from J, the junction kept 8 bases outside the gene matches. Per germline, CDR1 SGHRS and CDR2 YFSETQ. The CDR3 reads CASSLEQLAFHEQYF. The DNA for the CDR3 is TGCGCCAGCAGCTTGGAACAACTAGCGTTCCACGAGCAGTACTTC.

V gene TRBV10-3 combines with J gene TRBJ2-2; 11 nucleotides line up with TRBD2. Germline CDR1 and CDR2: ENHRY and SYGVKD. The CDR3 contains 16 residues. V trimming: 10 bases; J trimming: 4 bases; junction bases outside the gene matches: 11. The CDR3 loop reads CATLPSGTSGTGELFF. Here the CDR3 DNA reads TGTGCCACCCTCCCTTCCGGGACTAGCGGCACCGGGGAGCTGTTTTTT.

This clone was seen only a few times. The chain recombines TRBV21-1 with TRBJ1-5. TRBV21-1 is deemed a pseudogene. The CDR3 has 12 residues. CDR3 DNA sequence: TGTGCCAGCAGACTGCCCCCGGGGCCCCAGCATTTT. This translates into CASRLPPGPQHF.

The chain employs TRBV11-2 and TRBJ1-6; 9 bases match TRBD1. The V segment lost 7 bases and the J segment 10 bases; nucleotides outside the gene matches: 8. The CDR3 has 14 residues. In germline, CDR1 is SGHAT, CDR2 FQNNGV. CDR3 in amino acids: CASTEGQGSSPLHF. CDR3 in DNA: TGTGCCAGCACCGAAGGACAGGGGAGCTCACCCCTCCACTTT.

The gene calls are TRBV9 and TRBJ1-2; 11 bases are a match to TRBD1. With 3 bases clipped from V and 7 bases from J, the junction kept 8 bases outside the gene matches. The CDR3 loop spans 15 amino acids. Germline V gene lookup returns CDR1 SGDLS and CDR2 YYNGEE. The CDR3 sequence: CASSGTDRGLSGYTF. The DNA of the CDR3 is TGTGCCAGCAGCGGAACGGACAGGGGGCTTAGTGGCTACACCTTC.

This clone has just a few counts. J is TRBJ1-2 and V is TRBV2; D is perhaps TRBD1 (6 bases). CDR3 length equals 12 residues. V shed 6 bases and J shed 8 bases, with 13 bases lying between them. Germline V gives CDR1 SNHLY, CDR2 FYNNEI. In DNA form, the CDR3 reads TGTGCCAGCAGGAAAACAGGGTTGGGCTACACCTTC. Amino acids: CASRKTGLGYTF.

This chain joins TRBV28 and TRBJ2-3; 10 nucleotides align to TRBD2. The CDR3 spans 21 residues. Germline loops: CDR1 MDHEN, CDR2 SYDVKM. The V gene end was trimmed by 4 bases and the J gene end by 4 bases; junction bases not matched to a gene: 23. CDR3 sequence reads: CASSSAWGSGRTDHNADTQYF. The CDR3 coding sequence is TGTGCCAGCAGTTCCGCCTGGGGTAGCGGGAGGACAGACCATAACGCAGATACGCAGTATTTT.

The chain couples TRBV30 to TRBJ1-1, with 7 bases identical to TRBD1. The V gene end was trimmed by 2 bases and the J gene end by 6 bases; junction bases not matched to a gene: 18. From germline, CDR1 is GTSNPN and CDR2 SVGIG (reference sequence). This CDR3 has 17 residues. This chain's CDR3 is CAWSKGTVIARGSEAFF. CDR3 nucleotides: TGTGCCTGGAGTAAGGGGACAGTAATCGCCCGAGGGTCTGAAGCTTTCTTT. Full variable domain (missing parts from reference TRBV30 and TRBJ1-1): SQTIHQWPATLVQPVGSPLSLECTVEGTSNPNLYWYRQAAGRGLQLLFYSVGIGQISSEVPQNLSASRPQDRQFILSSKKLLLSDSGFYLCAWSKGTVIARGSEAFFGQGTRLTVV.

This clone was counted a few times. The V and J genes are TRBV2 and TRBJ1-4, with TRBD1 matching 9 bases. There are 14 residues in the CDR3. The germline V gene has CDR1 SNHLY and CDR2 FYNNEI. With 6 bases clipped from V and 7 bases from J, the junction kept 6 bases outside the gene matches. CDR3 amino acids: CASSLGQGSEKLFF. CDR3 DNA: TGTGCCAGCAGCCTGGGACAGGGTAGTGAAAAACTGTTTTTT.

The rearrangement links TRBV5-6 to TRBJ2-5; tentative D call: TRBD2 (6 bases). Germline V gives CDR1 SGHDT, CDR2 YYEEEE. V lost 1 base to trimming and J lost 2 bases, with 12 bases between them. CDR3 length equals 15 residues. The CDR3 sequence is CASSLLGRGQETQYF. As DNA, the CDR3 is TGTGCCAGCAGCTTGCTCGGGAGAGGACAAGAGACCCAGTACTTC.

The chain has TRBV10-3 and TRBJ1-4, with D tentatively TRBD1 (6 bases). V was shortened by 6 bases and J by 7 bases, with 12 bases between the two germline ends. From germline, CDR1 is ENHRY and CDR2 SYGVKD. This CDR3 is 13 amino acids long. The chain's CDR3 is CAIRGGRGEKLFF. The CDR3 DNA is TGTGCCATCAGGGGGGGGCGAGGTGAAAAACTGTTTTTT.

The chain couples TRBV30 to TRBJ1-5; D perhaps matches TRBD1 (5 bases). The CDR3 runs to 16 residues. From germline, CDR1 is GTSNPN and CDR2 SVGIG (reference sequence). The V gene lost 2 bases and the J gene lost 0 bases, with 14 bases spanning the gap. This chain's CDR3 is CAWSSPDSYSNQPQHF. CDR3 nucleotides: TGTGCCTGGAGTAGCCCCGACAGTTATAGCAATCAGCCCCAGCATTTT.

The gene calls are TRBV19 and TRBJ1-6, with D perhaps matching TRBD1 (5 bases). The CDR3 runs 21 residues. V dropped 3 bases and J dropped 0 bases, with 24 bases sitting between them. Germline V lookup: CDR1 LNHDA, CDR2 SQIVND (reference sequence). The CDR3 nucleotides read TGTGCCAGTAGTATGACCCTCGGGGGATCAGTCGCTAGCTCCTATAATTCACCCCTCCACTTT. Protein: CASSMTLGGSVASSYNSPLHF.